One sample yielded the 16 T cell receptor beta chains listed below, sequenced in a study of blood T cell repertoires in COVID-19. Sequencing used immunoSEQ multiplex PCR; TCRdb keeps in-frame clones, though not all of them. The sample shows about 170,000 clones, about 86% of them seen only once. Sequencing was performed on peripheral blood. These receptors originate from a man aged 50 or older with active or convalescent COVID-19.

J is TRBJ2-1 and V is TRBV29-1, with 7 positions matching TRBD2. V trimming: 7 bases; J trimming: 6 bases; junction bases outside the gene matches: 12. The CDR3 length is 14 residues. CDR1 and CDR2 (germline): SQVTM, ANQGSEA. The CDR3 DNA sequence: TGCAGCGCACGCCACGGGGGGAGGGCCAATGAGCAGTTCTTC. Translating gives CSARHGGRANEQFF.

The gene calls are TRBV29-1 and TRBJ2-4; 11 bases match TRBD1. V shed 5 bases, J shed 8 bases, and the junction held 5 bases outside the gene matches. CDR3 size: 13 residues. CDR1 SQVTM and CDR2 ANQGSEA come from the germline V gene. The CDR3 reads CSVWDRGEDIQYF. The DNA of the CDR3 is TGCAGCGTTTGGGACAGGGGGGAGGACATTCAGTACTTC.

The V and J genes are TRBV28 and TRBJ2-7, with a tentative D call TRBD1 (6 bases). Per the germline V gene, CDR1 is MDHEN and CDR2 is SYDVKM. The V and J ends lost 6 bases and 3 bases respectively, with 15 bases between them. This CDR3 comprises 14 residues. The CDR3: CASRTDRNGYEQYF. CDR3 nucleotides: TGTGCCAGCAGAACCGACAGGAATGGCTACGAGCAGTACTTC.

This rearrangement joins TRBV10-3 to TRBJ2-7; possible D gene TRBD2, 5 bases. The V gene's germline CDR1 is ENHRY and CDR2 SYGVKD. V was shortened by 8 bases and J by 3 bases, with 11 bases between the two germline ends. The CDR3 extends over 12 amino acids. The CDR3 spells CAIGLANYEQYF. As DNA, the CDR3 is TGTGCCATCGGCCTAGCCAACTACGAGCAGTACTTC.

This chain uses TRBV5-1 with TRBJ1-2; tentatively, D is TRBD1 (5 bases). The CDR3 sequence is 14 residues long. V was clipped by 4 bases and J by 8 bases, with 18 bases between them. Germline-derived CDR1 and CDR2 are SGHRS and YFSETQ. CDR3 loop: CASSPLSGADGYTF. The CDR3 nucleotides read TGCGCCAGCAGCCCTTTGAGCGGGGCCGACGGCTACACCTTC.

This chain connects TRBV7-2 to TRBJ2-7; maybe TRBD1 (6 bases). The germline gives CDR1 SGHTA, CDR2 FQGNSA. This CDR3 is built from 14 residues. Between the trimmed V and J ends, which lost 4 bases and 6 bases, there was a span of 16 bases. CDR3 amino acids: CASSSRGQGAEQYF. CDR3 DNA sequence: TGTGCCAGCAGCTCCAGGGGCCAGGGAGCCGAGCAGTACTTC.

The V and J genes are TRBV5-1 and TRBJ2-2; tentatively, D is TRBD2 (5 bases). The germline CDR1 and CDR2 sequences are SGHRS and YFSETQ. Trimming pared 4 bases from V and 5 bases from J, leaving 12 bases between. The CDR3 runs to 14 residues. The CDR3 region has the DNA TGCGCCAGCAGCCCAAGGACGGGAACCGGGGAGCTGTTTTTT. Translation: CASSPRTGTGELFF.

V usage is TRBV6-5 and J usage is TRBJ1-5; perhaps TRBD1 as D (5 bases). This CDR3 is 15 amino acids long. The germline V gene encodes CDR1 MNHEY and CDR2 SVGAGI. V lost 6 bases, J lost 0 bases, and 12 bases lay in between. The CDR3 DNA reads TGTGCCAGCAGCTCTTGGGGGGGTAGCAATCAGCCCCAGCATTTT. Its translation is CASSSWGGSNQPQHF.

This clone was seen only once. The chain joins TRBV4-1 to TRBJ1-2; a possible D gene is TRBD1 (5 bases). The germline V gene has CDR1 MGHRA and CDR2 YSYEKL. V lost 2 bases and J 8 bases, leaving 12 bases between the germline ends. This CDR3 is 13 amino acids long. DNA of the CDR3: TGCGCCAGCAGCCAACAAGGGGCGAACGGCTACACCTTC. Translation: CASSQQGANGYTF.

In its sample, this clone was seen a few times. The genes are TRBV7-6 and TRBJ1-2; D perhaps matches TRBD1 (5 bases). From germline, CDR1 is SGHVS and CDR2 FNYEAQ. V gave up 3 bases and J gave up 7 bases, with 6 bases separating them. The CDR3 extends over 11 amino acids. The CDR3 coding sequence is TGTGCCAGCAGCTTTAGGGGTGGCTACACCTTC. Its translation: CASSFRGGYTF.

The table lists this clone with a few counts. This rearrangement joins TRBV27 to TRBJ1-2; 9 bases are shared with TRBD1. Germline V gene lookup returns CDR1 MNHEY and CDR2 SMNVEV (reference sequence). The CDR3 totals 14 residues. J gave up 4 bases and V 6 bases, and 6 bases lay outside the gene matches. The chain's CDR3 is CASRMTGGGYGYTF. CDR3 nucleotide sequence: TGTGCCAGCAGGATGACAGGGGGAGGCTATGGCTACACCTTC.

The chain has TRBV5-3 and TRBJ2-7; D perhaps matches TRBD2 (6 bases). TRBV5-3 is filed as an ORF, its function uncertain. This CDR3 region has 15 residues. Trimming cost V 2 bases and J 2 bases, with 14 bases left between them. The CDR3 nucleotides are TGTGCCAGAAGCTTCCCTTTTAGCGGTCCCTACGAGCAGTACTTC. It codes for CARSFPFSGPYEQYF.

The CDR3 bases are TGTGCCAGCTCCCCAGACAGGCAAGAGACCCAGTACTTC. Protein: CASSPDRQETQYF. The chain recombines TRBV18 with TRBJ2-5, with D perhaps matching TRBD1 (6 bases). There are 13 residues in the CDR3. V was shortened by 6 bases and J by 2 bases, with 10 bases between the two germline ends. Germline lookup yields CDR1 KGHSH and CDR2 LQKENI.

The V gene is TRBV3-1 (or the pseudogene TRBV3-2), the J gene TRBJ1-1, with D possibly matching TRBD1 (6 bases). CDR1 LGHDT and CDR2 YNNKEL come from the germline V gene (reference sequence). CDR3 length equals 16 residues. V gave up 1 base and J gave up 5 bases, with 17 bases separating them. CDR3 sequence: CASSQVFGWGPTEAFF. The CDR3 coding sequence is TGTGCCAGCAGCCAAGTCTTTGGCTGGGGGCCTACTGAAGCTTTCTTT.

The sample holds one count of this clone. The identical CDR3 is also encoded by other nucleotide sequences in the sample. This sequence joins TRBV5-1 and TRBJ2-7, with 7 nucleotides matching TRBD1. The CDR3 spans 13 residues. Per the germline V gene, CDR1 is SGHRS and CDR2 is YFSETQ. V trimming: 3 bases; J trimming: 1 base; junction bases outside the gene matches: 1. The CDR3 bases are TGCGCCAGCAGCTGGGGACAGTCCTACGAGCAGTACTTC. It is translated as CASSWGQSYEQYF. The entire variable domain, with the rest obtained from reference TRBV5-1 and TRBJ2-7, is as follows: KAGVTQTPRYLIKTRGQQVTLSCSPISGHRSVSWYQQTPGQGLQFLFEYFSETQRNKGNFPGRFSGRQFSNSRSEMNVSTLELGDSALYLCASSWGQSYEQYFGPGTRLTVT.

This clone was seen a single time. This rearrangement joins TRBV24-1 to TRBJ1-2; D gene uncertain. The CDR3 runs 14 residues. CDR1 and CDR2 from the germline V gene are KGHDR and SFDVKD. Trimming removed 4 bases at V and 3 bases at J, with 11 bases between. CDR3 sequence: CATSDPGIDYGYTF. CDR3 bases: TGTGCCACCAGTGACCCCGGGATCGACTATGGCTACACCTTC.